The 22 T cell receptor beta chains presented below share a single source sample, sequenced in a study of technical replicates of blood from a handful of donors. Only in-frame clones appear in the TCRdb table, and some are missing; sequencing was by immunoSEQ multiplex PCR. Of about 93,000 clones listed, about 95% are singletons. Sequenced input: T cells isolated from PBMCs. Every receptor here comes from a human donor in good health.

V is TRBV4-2 and J is TRBJ2-3; the match to TRBD1 covers 7 bases. CDR3 length equals 13 residues. The junction had 3 bases not matched to a gene; V was cut back by 1 base and J by 8 bases. Germline loops: CDR1 LGHNA, CDR2 YNFKEQ. The CDR3 reads CASSQGDRVTQYF. In nucleotides, the CDR3 is TGTGCCAGCAGCCAAGGGGACAGAGTTACGCAGTATTTT.

This clone was seen once. The chain has TRBV27 and TRBJ2-1; possible D gene TRBD2, 6 bases. V lost 3 bases to trimming and J lost 9 bases, with 15 bases between them. Germline V gene data show CDR1 as MNHEY and CDR2 as SMNVEV (reference sequence). This CDR3 spans 14 amino acids. The chain's CDR3 is CASSFWGDQGEQFF. The CDR3, as DNA: TGTGCCAGCAGTTTCTGGGGGGATCAGGGTGAGCAGTTCTTC.

This sequence joins TRBV7-3 and TRBJ1-2; no reliable D call. There are 17 residues in the CDR3. Germline CDR1 SGHTA, CDR2 FQGTGA. The V end lost 2 bases, the J end lost 3 bases, and 19 bases lay between the germline ends. As DNA, the CDR3 is TGTGCCAGCAGCTTAGTCGTATGGGGAGAAGTTGACTATGGCTACACCTTC. The encoded protein is CASSLVVWGEVDYGYTF.

This clone was seen a handful of times. The chain links TRBV5-6 to TRBJ1-1; tentatively, D is TRBD1 (5 bases). CDR1 SGHDT and CDR2 YYEEEE come from the germline V gene. Trimming removed 1 base from V and 4 bases from J, with 14 bases in between. The CDR3 extends over 15 amino acids. The CDR3: CASSLTTAGGTEAFF. The CDR3 bases are TGTGCCAGCAGCTTGACGACCGCGGGGGGCACTGAAGCTTTCTTT.

The rearrangement uses TRBV27 and TRBJ1-1, with TRBD1 as a possible D gene (6 bases). CDR3 length: 18 amino acids. Trimming pared 4 bases from V and 0 bases from J, leaving 21 bases between. The germline gives CDR1 MNHEY, CDR2 SMNVEV (reference sequence). The CDR3 loop reads CASSSINGFGQLNTEAFF. The CDR3 DNA reads TGTGCCAGCAGTTCTATCAACGGCTTCGGACAGCTGAACACTGAAGCTTTCTTT.

The rearrangement links TRBV4-1 to TRBJ1-2, with D unclear. V was pared by 0 bases and J by 4 bases, with 9 bases between. Germline V gene lookup returns CDR1 MGHRA and CDR2 YSYEKL. The CDR3 length is 14 residues. CDR3 protein: CASSQEVTTYGYTF. The CDR3 nucleotides read TGCGCCAGCAGCCAAGAAGTTACAACCTATGGCTACACCTTC.

This chain connects TRBV6-5 to TRBJ2-7, with TRBD2 as a possible D gene (5 bases). V was pared by 11 bases and J by 3 bases, with 14 bases between. CDR1 and CDR2 (germline): MNHEY, SVGAGI. CDR3 length equals 12 residues. CDR3 coding DNA: TGTGCCTCCAATGGGGAGAACTACGAGCAGTACTTC. Its protein is CASNGENYEQYF.

This chain joins TRBV14 and TRBJ2-4; no definite D call. Deletions cut 0 bases from V and 5 bases from J, with 8 bases between. Germline V lookup: CDR1 SGHDN, CDR2 FVKESK. This CDR3 contains 14 residues. In DNA, the CDR3 is TGTGCCAGCAGCCAAGATTCAGTTCAAAACATTCAGTACTTC. As protein: CASSQDSVQNIQYF. The whole variable domain, filled in from reference TRBV14 and TRBJ2-4, reads EAGVTQFPSHSVIEKGQTVTLRCDPISGHDNLYWYRRVMGKEIKFLLHFVKESKQDESGMPNNRFLAERTGGTYSTLKVQPAELEDSGVYFCASSQDSVQNIQYFGAGTRLSVL.

The CDR3 loop is CASSVPRGPGGISSNQPQHF. CDR3 sequence (DNA): TGTGCCAGCAGCGTACCCCGGGGGCCGGGGGGAATTAGTAGCAATCAGCCCCAGCATTTT. The chain employs TRBV9 and TRBJ1-5, with D maybe TRBD1 (6 bases). This CDR3 is built from 20 residues. Per the germline V gene, CDR1 is SGDLS and CDR2 is YYNGEE. V lost 1 base to trimming and J lost 0 bases, with 23 bases between them.

The chain uses TRBV5-4 and TRBJ1-3; TRBD1 is a possible D gene (5 bases). Trimming shortened V by 4 bases and J by 1 base, and 18 bases separated the two germline ends. Germline V gene lookup returns CDR1 SGHNT and CDR2 YYREEE (reference sequence). CDR3 length: 17 residues. This CDR3 is CASSRGGSVGSGNTIYF. The CDR3 DNA is TGTGCCAGCAGCCGGGGGGGATCTGTCGGATCTGGAAACACCATATATTTT.

The genes are TRBV6-1 and TRBJ1-4; TRBD1 matches at 8 bases. J was trimmed by 5 bases and V by 5 bases; bases with no gene match: 7. This CDR3 has 15 residues. Germline CDR1 reads MNHNS; CDR2 reads SASEGT. CDR3 region: CASSKDRGGNEKLFF. The CDR3 nucleotides read TGTGCCAGCAGTAAAGACAGGGGAGGAAATGAAAAACTGTTTTTT.

For the CDR3, the DNA is TGTGCCAGCAGCATTATCCCGGGCGGGAAGACCTACGAGCAGTACTTC. This encodes CASSIIPGGKTYEQYF. This chain connects TRBV7-9 to TRBJ2-7; the D gene is possibly TRBD2 (6 bases). Trimming cost V 5 bases and J 2 bases, with 19 bases left between them. Germline V gene data show CDR1 as SEHNR and CDR2 as FQNEAQ (reference sequence). The CDR3 is 16 amino acids.

The chain carries TRBV6-1 and TRBJ2-7, with TRBD1 identical over 8 bases. The CDR3 runs to 13 residues. Germline trimming cut 11 bases from V and 3 bases from J; bases unmatched to any gene: 9. Germline V gives CDR1 MNHNS, CDR2 SASEGT. In nucleotides, the CDR3 is TGTGCCGCGGGGATTGGACAGGGCTACGAGCAGTACTTC. Translation: CAAGIGQGYEQYF.

This clone is a singleton in its sample. The rearrangement links TRBV2 to TRBJ2-2; 7 nucleotides align to TRBD2. Trimming at V came to 4 bases and at J to 7 bases, leaving 3 bases not matched to a gene. Germline lookup yields CDR1 SNHLY and CDR2 FYNNEI. This CDR3 has 13 amino acids. CDR3 bases: TGTGCCAGCAGTGTAGGGAGGGACGGGGAGCTGTTTTTT. It codes for CASSVGRDGELFF.

This chain uses TRBV2 with TRBJ2-5, with 12 bases lining up with TRBD2. CDR1 is SNHLY and CDR2 is FYNNEI in the germline V gene. This CDR3 has 15 residues. Losses at the gene ends were 4 bases for V and 2 bases for J; bases not matched to a gene: 2. The CDR3 protein is CASSGTSGVQETQYF. The CDR3 DNA follows: TGTGCCAGCAGTGGGACTAGCGGGGTACAAGAGACCCAGTACTTC.

V usage is TRBV11-2 and J usage is TRBJ2-7; the D gene is possibly TRBD2 (5 bases). Looked up from germline, CDR1 is SGHAT and CDR2 is FQNNGV. Trimming removed 1 base at V and 1 base at J, with 8 bases between. The CDR3 is 14 amino acids. CDR3 region: CASSLGWESYEQYF. CDR3 nucleotide sequence: TGTGCCAGCAGCTTAGGATGGGAGTCCTACGAGCAGTACTTC.

The rearrangement links TRBV6-5 to TRBJ1-1; D possibly corresponds to TRBD1 (6 bases). The CDR3 spans 13 residues. Germline V CDR1 and CDR2: MNHEY, SVGAGI. Trimming cost V 6 bases and J 6 bases, with 14 bases left between them. This CDR3 is CASRAGYRAEAFF. CDR3 DNA: TGTGCCAGCAGAGCAGGGTACAGGGCTGAAGCTTTCTTT.

V is TRBV2 and J is TRBJ2-2; perhaps TRBD2 as D (6 bases). CDR3 size: 14 residues. The V end lost 3 bases, the J end lost 5 bases, and 10 bases lay between the germline ends. Germline V CDR1 and CDR2: SNHLY, FYNNEI. In DNA form, the CDR3 reads TGTGCCAGCAGTGAGCTGCGGGATACCGGGGAGCTGTTTTTT. Translating it yields CASSELRDTGELFF.

The V and J genes are TRBV27 and TRBJ2-7; possibly TRBD2 for D (6 bases). CDR1 is MNHEY and CDR2 is SMNVEV in the germline V gene (reference sequence). The CDR3 spans 16 residues. Between the trimmed V and J ends, which lost 6 bases and 2 bases, there was a span of 20 bases. The CDR3 DNA is TGTGCCAGCAGACTAGCTGCGGTGGCGTCAGCCTACGAGCAGTACTTC. As protein: CASRLAAVASAYEQYF.

V gene TRBV30 combines with J gene TRBJ2-1; 8 positions agree with TRBD2. The ends lost 0 bases at V and 7 bases at J; junction bases unmatched: 8. CDR1 is GTSNPN, CDR2 SVGIG, per germline (reference sequence). The CDR3 loop spans 15 amino acids. The CDR3 is CAWSVLSGGPNEQFF. The CDR3, as DNA: TGTGCCTGGAGTGTACTGTCGGGGGGGCCGAATGAGCAGTTCTTC.

This clone was counted a single time. The CDR3 here is CASSEMLPGGFF. The CDR3, as DNA: TGTGCCAGCAGTGAGATGCTCCCCGGAGGTTTCTTT. The chain is built from TRBV25-1 and TRBJ1-1; D is unclear. V lost 3 bases and J 13 bases, leaving 15 bases between the germline ends. This CDR3 contains 12 residues. CDR1 and CDR2 from the germline V gene are MGHDK and SYGVNS.

The chain links TRBV6-4 to TRBJ2-5; no clear D gene. CDR1 and CDR2 (germline): MRHNA, SNTAGT. The length of the CDR3 is 14 residues. Trimming cost V 2 bases and J 9 bases, with 16 bases left between them. The CDR3 nucleotides read TGTGCCAGCAGTGACGTCCCAAGTAGTGGAGCCCAGTACTTC. The encoded protein is CASSDVPSSGAQYF.